Below are 6 T cell receptor beta chains sequenced from a single sample in a study of blood T cell repertoires in COVID-19. TCRdb's table, derived via immunoSEQ multiplex PCR, lists solely in-frame clones and lacks some. The sample yields 110,000 or so clones, approximately 90% seen once. Source material: peripheral blood. The receptors come from a woman between 50 and 59 years old with acute or convalescent COVID-19.

The rearrangement uses TRBV28 and TRBJ2-5, with D uncertain. Germline V lookup: CDR1 MDHEN, CDR2 SYDVKM. Trimming removed 6 bases at V and 2 bases at J, with 13 bases between. The CDR3 contains 14 residues. The CDR3 here is CASRPPWPQETQYF. The DNA of the CDR3 is TGTGCCAGCAGACCGCCCTGGCCGCAAGAGACCCAGTACTTC.

The chain links TRBV5-6 to TRBJ2-7; 7 bases are shared with TRBD1. J was trimmed by 12 bases and V by 0 bases; bases with no gene match: 6. This CDR3 comprises 12 residues. Per germline, CDR1 SGHDT and CDR2 YYEEEE. The CDR3 sequence: CASSLDRGTRYF. CDR3 nucleotide sequence: TGTGCCAGCAGCTTGGACAGGGGCACTAGGTACTTC.

This clone was counted once. The rearrangement joins TRBV24-1 to TRBJ1-3, with D hard to call. This CDR3 region has 13 residues. Trimming took off 3 bases at V and 4 bases at J, with 6 bases between the two ends. CDR1 is KGHDR and CDR2 is SFDVKD in the germline V gene. The CDR3: CATSDLLGNTIYF. CDR3 coding DNA: TGTGCCACCAGTGATCTATTGGGAAACACCATATATTTT.

This chain joins TRBV18 and TRBJ1-6; TRBD1 might be the D (5 bases). Germline loops: CDR1 KGHSH, CDR2 LQKENI. V was pared by 6 bases and J by 10 bases, with 16 bases between. CDR3 size: 14 residues. CDR3 residues: CASSLDGAGSPLHF. The CDR3 coding sequence is TGTGCCAGCTCCCTCGATGGGGCTGGATCACCCCTCCACTTT. Full variable domain (missing parts from reference TRBV18 and TRBJ1-6): NAGVMQNPRHLVRRRGQEARLRCSPMKGHSHVYWYRQLPEEGLKFMVYLQKENIIDESGMPKERFSAEFPKEGPSILRIQQVVRGDSAAYFCASSLDGAGSPLHFGNGTRLTVT.

CDR3 DNA: TGTGCCAGCAGTGAAGGGCTAGCGGGATTCAATGAGCAGTTCTTC. Residues: CASSEGLAGFNEQFF. The V and J genes are TRBV6-1 and TRBJ2-1; TRBD2 matches 9 bases. The V and J ends lost 1 base and 6 bases, in that order; junction bases with no gene match: 4. CDR3 length: 15 residues. Germline CDR1 and CDR2: MNHNS and SASEGT.

The J gene is TRBJ1-1, the V gene TRBV19; a weak D match, TRBD1 (5 bases). The V and J ends lost 7 bases and 7 bases respectively, with 19 bases between them. This CDR3 spans 14 amino acids. Germline V CDR1 and CDR2: LNHDA, SQIVND (reference sequence). The DNA for the CDR3 is TGTGCCAGTACTTTCGGGGGTGGGGATTATGAAGCTTTCTTT. It encodes CASTFGGGDYEAFF.